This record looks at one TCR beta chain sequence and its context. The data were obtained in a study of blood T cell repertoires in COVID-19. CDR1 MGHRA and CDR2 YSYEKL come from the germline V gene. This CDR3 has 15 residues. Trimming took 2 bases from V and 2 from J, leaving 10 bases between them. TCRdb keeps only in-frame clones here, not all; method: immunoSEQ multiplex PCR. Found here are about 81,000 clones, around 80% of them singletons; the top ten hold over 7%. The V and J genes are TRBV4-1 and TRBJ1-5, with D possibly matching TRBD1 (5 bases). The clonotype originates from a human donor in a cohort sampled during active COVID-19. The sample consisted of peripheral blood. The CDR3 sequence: CASSQLTGGNQPQHF. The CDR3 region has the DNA TGCGCCAGCAGCCAACTTACAGGAGGCAATCAGCCCCAGCATTTT.